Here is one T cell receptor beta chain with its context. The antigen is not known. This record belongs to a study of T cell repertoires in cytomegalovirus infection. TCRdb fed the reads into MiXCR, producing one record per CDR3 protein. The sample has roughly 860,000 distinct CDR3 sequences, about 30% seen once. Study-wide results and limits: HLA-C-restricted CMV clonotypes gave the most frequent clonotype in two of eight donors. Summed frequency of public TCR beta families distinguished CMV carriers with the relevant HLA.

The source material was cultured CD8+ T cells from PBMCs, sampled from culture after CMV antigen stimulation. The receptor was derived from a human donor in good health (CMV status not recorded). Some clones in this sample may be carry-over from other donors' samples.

CDR3 region: CSAREGNRYQETQYF. In DNA, the CDR3 is TGCAGTGCTAGAGAGGGGAACAGGTACCAAGAGACCCAGTACTTC. The rearrangement uses TRBV20-1 and TRBJ2-5; D possibly corresponds to TRBD1 (5 bases). CDR3 length: 15 residues. Germline V lookup: CDR1 DFQATT, CDR2 SNEGSKA (reference sequence). Deletions cut 0 bases from V and 0 bases from J, with 11 bases between.